This T cell receptor beta chain was identified in a study of hypomethylating agent response in myelodysplastic syndrome. The data were produced by immunoSEQ multiplex PCR, yet TCRdb's version contains in-frame clones alone and is incomplete. The sample yields 950 to 1,500 clones, roughly 73% seen once. For this clone: Its specificity is unknown.

Study results and caveats: Novel MDS antigen recognition by shared GLIPH2 clusters is possible but unvalidated.

Bulk bone marrow was analyzed without sorting T-cell subsets. The sample consisted of bone marrow, taken before or after starting hypomethylating agent treatment for myelodysplastic syndrome (not recorded which). This receptor was identified in a human donor with myelodysplastic syndrome.

The CDR3 sequence is CASSQLTGENEKLFF. In DNA, the CDR3 is TGTGCCAGCAGTCAACTAACAGGGGAGAATGAAAAACTGTTTTTT. The rearrangement uses TRBV4-2 and TRBJ1-4; 7 bases fit TRBD1. CDR3 size: 15 residues. CDR1 and CDR2 (germline): LGHNA, YNFKEQ. The ends lost 6 bases at V and 5 bases at J; junction bases unmatched: 9.